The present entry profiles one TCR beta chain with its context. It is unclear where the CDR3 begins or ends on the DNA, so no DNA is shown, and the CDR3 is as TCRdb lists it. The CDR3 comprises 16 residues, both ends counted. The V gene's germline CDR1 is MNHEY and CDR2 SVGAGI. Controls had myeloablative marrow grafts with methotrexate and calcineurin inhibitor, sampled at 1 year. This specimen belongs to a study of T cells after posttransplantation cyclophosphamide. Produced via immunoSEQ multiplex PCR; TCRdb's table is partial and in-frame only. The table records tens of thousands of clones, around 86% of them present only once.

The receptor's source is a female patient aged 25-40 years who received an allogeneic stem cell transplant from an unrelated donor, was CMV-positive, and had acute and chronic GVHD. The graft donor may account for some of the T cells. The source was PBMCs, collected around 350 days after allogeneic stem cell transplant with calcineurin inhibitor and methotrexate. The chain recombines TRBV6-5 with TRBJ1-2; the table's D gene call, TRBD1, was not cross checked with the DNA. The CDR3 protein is CASSYSTWGQGNEDTF.